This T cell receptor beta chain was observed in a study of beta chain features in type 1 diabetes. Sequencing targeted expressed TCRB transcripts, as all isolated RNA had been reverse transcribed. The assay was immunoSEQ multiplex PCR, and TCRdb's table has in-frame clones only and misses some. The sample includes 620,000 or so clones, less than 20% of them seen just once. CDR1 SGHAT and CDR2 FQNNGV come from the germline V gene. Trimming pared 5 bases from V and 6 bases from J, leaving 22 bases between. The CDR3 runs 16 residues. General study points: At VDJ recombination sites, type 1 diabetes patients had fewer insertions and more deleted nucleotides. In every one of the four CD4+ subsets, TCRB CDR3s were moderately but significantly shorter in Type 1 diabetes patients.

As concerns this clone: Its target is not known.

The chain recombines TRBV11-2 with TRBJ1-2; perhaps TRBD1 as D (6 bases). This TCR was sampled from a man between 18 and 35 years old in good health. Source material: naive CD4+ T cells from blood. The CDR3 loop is CASSHPRGRAPHGYTF. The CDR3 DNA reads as TGTGCCAGCAGCCATCCTAGGGGGAGGGCTCCCCATGGCTACACCTTC. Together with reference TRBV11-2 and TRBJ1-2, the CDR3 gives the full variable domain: EAGVAQSPRYKIIEKRQSVAFWCNPISGHATLYWYQQILGQGPKLLIQFQNNGVVDDSQLPKDRFSAERLKGVDSTLKIQPAKLEDSAVYLCASSHPRGRAPHGYTFGSGTRLTVV.